The sequence of this T cell receptor beta chain was determined in a study of T cells after yellow fever vaccination. This clonotype was seen only a few times. What it binds is unknown. Study-wide results and limits: FACS-sorted repertoires could harbor abundant contaminating bulk-population clonotypes. The booster response re-showed most primary clones: around 96% CD4, approximately 90% CD8. Among all clonotypes, a small share was observed in both CD4 and CD8 compartments.

Trimming cost V 5 bases and J 2 bases; bases outside gene matches: 8. This CDR3 spans 16 amino acids. Germline V gene sequence: CDR1 ENHRY, CDR2 SYGVKD. Template switching by 5'RACE produced TCR cDNA, adding a universal primer site and UMIs. Via MiXCR, TCRdb re-called the 5' RACE reads, giving one row per CDR3 protein. The table lists just under 600,000 distinct CDR3 sequences, about 14% of them singletons, with 11% to 15% in the top ten. The rearrangement uses TRBV10-3 and TRBJ2-3, with 9 nucleotides matching TRBD1. The source was PBMCs, collected on the day of the yellow fever booster vaccination. This receptor was identified in a man under 40 who received the YFV17D yellow fever vaccine. CDR3 bases: TGTGCCATCAGTAGACAGGGGGATATTCCCACAGATACGCAGTATTTT. Translated, it gives CAISRQGDIPTDTQYF.